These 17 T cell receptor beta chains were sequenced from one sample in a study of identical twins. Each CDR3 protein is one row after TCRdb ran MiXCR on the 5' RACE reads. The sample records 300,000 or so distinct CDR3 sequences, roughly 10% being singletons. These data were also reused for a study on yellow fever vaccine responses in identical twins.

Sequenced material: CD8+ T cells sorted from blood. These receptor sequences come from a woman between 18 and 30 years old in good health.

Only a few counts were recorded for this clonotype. The CDR3 reads CASSQHRESGELFF. CDR3 bases: TGCGCCAGCAGCCAACACAGGGAGAGCGGGGAGCTGTTTTTT. The chain combines TRBV4-3 with TRBJ2-2; maybe TRBD1 (6 bases). The V gene's germline CDR1 is LGHNA and CDR2 YSLEER. The V gene lost 2 bases and the J gene lost 7 bases, with 11 bases spanning the gap. The CDR3 totals 14 residues.

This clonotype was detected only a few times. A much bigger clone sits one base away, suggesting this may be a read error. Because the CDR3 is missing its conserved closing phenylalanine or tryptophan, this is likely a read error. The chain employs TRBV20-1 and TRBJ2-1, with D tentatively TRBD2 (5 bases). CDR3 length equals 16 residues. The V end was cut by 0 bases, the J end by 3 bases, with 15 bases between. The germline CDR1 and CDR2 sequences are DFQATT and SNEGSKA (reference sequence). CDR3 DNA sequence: TGCAGTGCTAGAGATCCGGAGACCGGGGACTACAATGAGCAGTTCTCC. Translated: CSARDPETGDYNEQFS.

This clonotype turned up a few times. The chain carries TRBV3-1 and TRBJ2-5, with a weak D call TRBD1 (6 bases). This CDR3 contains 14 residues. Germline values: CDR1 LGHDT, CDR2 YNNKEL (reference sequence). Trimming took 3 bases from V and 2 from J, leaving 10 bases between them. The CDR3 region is CASSHGGRQETQYF. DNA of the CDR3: TGTGCCAGCAGCCATGGGGGCAGGCAAGAGACCCAGTACTTC.

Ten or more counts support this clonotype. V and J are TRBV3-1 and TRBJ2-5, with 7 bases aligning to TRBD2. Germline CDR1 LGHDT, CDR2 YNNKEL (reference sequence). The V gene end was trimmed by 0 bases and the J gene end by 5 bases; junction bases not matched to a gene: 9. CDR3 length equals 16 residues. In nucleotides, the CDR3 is TGTGCCAGCAGCCAAGAACGGGGGGTCCCGGGGGAGACCCAGTACTTC. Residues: CASSQERGVPGETQYF.

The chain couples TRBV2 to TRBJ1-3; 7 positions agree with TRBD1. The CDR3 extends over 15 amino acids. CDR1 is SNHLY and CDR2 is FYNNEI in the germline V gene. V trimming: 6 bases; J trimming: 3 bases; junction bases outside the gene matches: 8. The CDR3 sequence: CASSRKTGSGNTIYF. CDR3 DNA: TGTGCCAGCAGCAGAAAGACAGGGAGTGGAAACACCATATATTTT. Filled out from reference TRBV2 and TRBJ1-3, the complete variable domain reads EPEVTQTPSHQVTQMGQEVILRCVPISNHLYFYWYRQILGQKVEFLVSFYNNEISEKSEIFDDQFSVERPDGSNFTLKIRSTKLEDSAMYFCASSRKTGSGNTIYFGEGSWLTVV.

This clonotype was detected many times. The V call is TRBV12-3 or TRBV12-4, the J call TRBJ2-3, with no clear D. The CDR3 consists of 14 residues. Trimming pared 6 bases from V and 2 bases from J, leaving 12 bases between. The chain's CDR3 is CASSRAPSTDTQYF. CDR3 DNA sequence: TGTGCCAGCAGCCGGGCCCCTTCCACAGATACGCAGTATTTT.

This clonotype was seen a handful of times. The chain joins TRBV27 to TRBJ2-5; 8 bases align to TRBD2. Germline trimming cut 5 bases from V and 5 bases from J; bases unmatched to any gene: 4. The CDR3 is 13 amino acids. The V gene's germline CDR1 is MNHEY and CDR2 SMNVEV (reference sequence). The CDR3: CASSSGSWETQYF. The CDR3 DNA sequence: TGTGCCAGCAGTAGCGGGAGTTGGGAGACCCAGTACTTC.

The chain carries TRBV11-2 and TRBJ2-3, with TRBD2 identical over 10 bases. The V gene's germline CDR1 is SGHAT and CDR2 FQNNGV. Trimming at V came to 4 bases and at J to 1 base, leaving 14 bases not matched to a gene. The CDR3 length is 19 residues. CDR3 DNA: TGTGCCAGCAGCTCGCATCTAGCGGGAGCCACAAGGGGCACAGATACGCAGTATTTT. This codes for CASSSHLAGATRGTDTQYF.

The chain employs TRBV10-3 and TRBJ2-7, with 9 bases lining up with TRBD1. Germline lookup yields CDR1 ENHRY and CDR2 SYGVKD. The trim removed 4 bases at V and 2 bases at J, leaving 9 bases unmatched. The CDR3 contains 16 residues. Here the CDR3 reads CAISAVQGAVTYEQYF. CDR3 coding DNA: TGTGCCATCAGTGCGGTACAGGGGGCCGTAACCTACGAGCAGTACTTC.

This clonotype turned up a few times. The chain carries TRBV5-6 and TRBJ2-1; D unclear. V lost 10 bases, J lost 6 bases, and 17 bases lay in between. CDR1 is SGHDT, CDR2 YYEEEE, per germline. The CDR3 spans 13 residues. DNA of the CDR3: TGTGCCGCCAGCCCCAGTTCTTCCAATGAGCAGTTCTTC. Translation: CAASPSSSNEQFF.

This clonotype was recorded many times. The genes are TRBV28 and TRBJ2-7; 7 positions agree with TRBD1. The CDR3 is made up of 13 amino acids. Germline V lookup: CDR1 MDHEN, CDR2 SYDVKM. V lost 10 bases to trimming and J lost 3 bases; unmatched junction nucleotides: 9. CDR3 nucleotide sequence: TGTGCCACTAAGGGGCAGGGGGTCTACGAGCAGTACTTC. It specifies CATKGQGVYEQYF.

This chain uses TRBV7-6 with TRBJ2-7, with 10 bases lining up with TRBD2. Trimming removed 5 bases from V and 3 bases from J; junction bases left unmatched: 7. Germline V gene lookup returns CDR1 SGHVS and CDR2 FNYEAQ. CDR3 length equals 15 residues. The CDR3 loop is CASSLTTSGFYEQYF. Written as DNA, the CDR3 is TGTGCCAGCAGCCTGACGACTAGCGGGTTCTACGAGCAGTACTTC.

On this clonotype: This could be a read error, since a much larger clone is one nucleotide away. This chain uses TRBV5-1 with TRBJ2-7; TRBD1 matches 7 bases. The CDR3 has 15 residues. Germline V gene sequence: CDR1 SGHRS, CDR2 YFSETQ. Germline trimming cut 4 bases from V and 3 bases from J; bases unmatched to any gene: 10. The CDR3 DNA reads TGCGCCAGCAGCACCTGGACAGGATCCCTCTACGAGCAGTACTTC. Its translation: CASSTWTGSLYEQYF.

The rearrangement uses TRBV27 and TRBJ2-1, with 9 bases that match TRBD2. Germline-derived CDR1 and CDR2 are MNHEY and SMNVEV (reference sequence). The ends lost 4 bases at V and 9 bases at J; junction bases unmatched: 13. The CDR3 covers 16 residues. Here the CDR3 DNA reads TGTGCCAGCAGTTCAATAACGGGACTAGCATTCTTTGAGCAGTTCTTC. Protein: CASSSITGLAFFEQFF.

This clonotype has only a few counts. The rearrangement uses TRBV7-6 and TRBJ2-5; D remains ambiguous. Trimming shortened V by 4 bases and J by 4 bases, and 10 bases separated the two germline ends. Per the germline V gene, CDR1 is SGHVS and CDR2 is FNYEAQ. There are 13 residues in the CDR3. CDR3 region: CASSWEGGETQYF. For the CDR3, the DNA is TGTGCCAGCAGCTGGGAAGGCGGAGAGACCCAGTACTTC.

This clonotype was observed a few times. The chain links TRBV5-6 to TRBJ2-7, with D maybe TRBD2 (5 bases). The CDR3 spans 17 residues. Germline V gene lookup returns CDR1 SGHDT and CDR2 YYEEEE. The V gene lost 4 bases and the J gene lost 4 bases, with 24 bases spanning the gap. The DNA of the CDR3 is TGTGCCAGCAGCCTCAAACCTAGTCGGGGATATCCGTACGAGCAGTACTTC. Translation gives CASSLKPSRGYPYEQYF.

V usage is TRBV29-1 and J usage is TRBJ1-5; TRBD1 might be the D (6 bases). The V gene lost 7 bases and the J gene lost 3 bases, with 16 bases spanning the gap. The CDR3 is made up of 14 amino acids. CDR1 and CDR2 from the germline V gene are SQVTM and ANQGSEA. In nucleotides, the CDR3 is TGCAGCGCCCTTGGGCAGGGGATCAATCAGCCCCAGCATTTT. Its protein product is CSALGQGINQPQHF.